The clone carrying this T cell receptor (beta chain) was observed a handful of times. The data were obtained in a study of blood T cell repertoires in COVID-19. Overall study: Samples taken during acute and convalescent COVID-19 were collected in the United States, Italy and Spain. PBMCs, B-cell-depleted T cells, or T cells were the source of the cDNA or gDNA that made up the material.

All enrollees were roughly 18 to 90 years old and from fewer than 25 US areas. Source study methods: Amplification of reference gene primers was used by the study to estimate nucleated cell counts. TCRdb keeps only in-frame clones here, not all; method: immunoSEQ multiplex PCR. That table furnishes V, J and clone size, whereas the DNA furnished D and trimming. The sample has some 270,000 clones; over 75% are singletons. In germline, CDR1 is SNHLY, CDR2 FYNNEI. Between the trimmed V and J ends, which lost 6 bases and 6 bases, there was a span of 17 bases. This CDR3 contains 15 residues. This receptor was identified in a woman in her 30s who had recovered from COVID-19. The chain couples TRBV2 to TRBJ2-2; possibly TRBD2 for D (6 bases). The sequenced material came from PBMCs or T cells enriched from blood (not recorded which). The CDR3 loop is CASRGTPGGAGELFF. In DNA form, the CDR3 reads TGTGCCAGCAGGGGGACCCCCGGAGGGGCCGGGGAGCTGTTTTTT. Using reference TRBV2 and TRBJ2-2 for the parts outside the CDR3, the full variable domain is EPEVTQTPSHQVTQMGQEVILRCVPISNHLYFYWYRQILGQKVEFLVSFYNNEISEKSEIFDDQFSVERPDGSNFTLKIRSTKLEDSAMYFCASRGTPGGAGELFFGEGSRLTVL.